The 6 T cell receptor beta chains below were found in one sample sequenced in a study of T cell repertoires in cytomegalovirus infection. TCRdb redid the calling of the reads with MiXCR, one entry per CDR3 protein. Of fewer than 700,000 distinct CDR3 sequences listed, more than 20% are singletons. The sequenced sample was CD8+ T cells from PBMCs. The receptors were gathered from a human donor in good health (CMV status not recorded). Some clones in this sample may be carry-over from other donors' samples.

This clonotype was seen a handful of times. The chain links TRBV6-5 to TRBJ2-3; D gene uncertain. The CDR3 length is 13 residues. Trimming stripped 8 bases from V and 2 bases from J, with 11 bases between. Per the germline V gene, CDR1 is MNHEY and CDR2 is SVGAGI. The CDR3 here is CASVDPHTDTQYF. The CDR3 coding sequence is TGTGCCAGCGTCGATCCACACACAGATACGCAGTATTTT.

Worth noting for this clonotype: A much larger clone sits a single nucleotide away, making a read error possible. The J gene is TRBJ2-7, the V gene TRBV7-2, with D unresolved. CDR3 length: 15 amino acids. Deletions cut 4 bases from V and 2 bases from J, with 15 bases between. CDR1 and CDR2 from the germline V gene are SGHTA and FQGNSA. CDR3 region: CASSSTRHGPYEQYF. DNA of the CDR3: TGTGCCAGCAGCTCGACACGGCATGGCCCCTACGAGCAGTACTTC.

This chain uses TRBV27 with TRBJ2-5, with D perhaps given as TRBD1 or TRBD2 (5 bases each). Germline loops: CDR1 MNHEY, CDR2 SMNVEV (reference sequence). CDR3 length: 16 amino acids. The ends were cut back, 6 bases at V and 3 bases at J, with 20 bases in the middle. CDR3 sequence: CASRKRGETNKETQYF. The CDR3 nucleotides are TGTGCCAGCAGAAAGAGAGGGGAGACTAACAAAGAGACCCAGTACTTC.

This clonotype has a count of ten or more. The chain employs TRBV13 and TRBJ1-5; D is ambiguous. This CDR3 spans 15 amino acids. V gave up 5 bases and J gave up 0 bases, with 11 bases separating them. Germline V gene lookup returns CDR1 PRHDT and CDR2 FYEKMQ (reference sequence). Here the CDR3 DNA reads TGTGCCAGCAGCCTCGGACGGGTTAGCAATCAGCCCCAGCATTTT. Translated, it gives CASSLGRVSNQPQHF.

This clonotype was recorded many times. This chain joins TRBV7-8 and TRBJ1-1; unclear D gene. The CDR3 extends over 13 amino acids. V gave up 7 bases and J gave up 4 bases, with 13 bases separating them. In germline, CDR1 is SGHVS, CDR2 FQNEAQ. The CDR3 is CASTPFKTTEAFF. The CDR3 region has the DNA TGTGCCAGCACCCCCTTTAAAACCACTGAAGCTTTCTTT. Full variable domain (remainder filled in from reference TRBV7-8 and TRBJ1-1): GAGVSQSPRYKVAKRGQDVALRCDPISGHVSLFWYQQALGQGPEFLTYFQNEAQLDKSGLPSDRFFAERPEGSVSTLKIQRTQQEDSAVYLCASTPFKTTEAFFGQGTRLTVV.

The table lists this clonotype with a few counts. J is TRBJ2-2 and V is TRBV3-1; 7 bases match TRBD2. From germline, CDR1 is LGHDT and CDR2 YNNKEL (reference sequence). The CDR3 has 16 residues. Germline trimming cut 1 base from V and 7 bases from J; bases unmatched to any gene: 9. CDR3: CASSQAPVGGFGELFF. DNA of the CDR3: TGTGCCAGCAGCCAAGCCCCTGTCGGGGGGTTCGGGGAGCTGTTTTTT.